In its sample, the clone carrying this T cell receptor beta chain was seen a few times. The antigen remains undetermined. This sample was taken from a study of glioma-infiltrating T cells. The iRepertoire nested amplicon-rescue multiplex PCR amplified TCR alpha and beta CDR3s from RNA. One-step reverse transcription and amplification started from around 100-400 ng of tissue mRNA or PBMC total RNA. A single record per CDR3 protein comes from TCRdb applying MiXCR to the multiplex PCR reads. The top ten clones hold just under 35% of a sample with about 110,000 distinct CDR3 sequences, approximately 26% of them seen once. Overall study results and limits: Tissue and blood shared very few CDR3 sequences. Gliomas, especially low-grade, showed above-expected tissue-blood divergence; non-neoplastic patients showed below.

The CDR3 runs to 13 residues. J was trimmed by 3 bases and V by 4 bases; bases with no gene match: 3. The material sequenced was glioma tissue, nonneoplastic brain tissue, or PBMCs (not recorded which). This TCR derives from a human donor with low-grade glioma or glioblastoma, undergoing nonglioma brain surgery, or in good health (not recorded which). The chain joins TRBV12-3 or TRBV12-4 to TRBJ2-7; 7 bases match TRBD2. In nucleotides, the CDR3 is TGTGCCAGCAGTTCCCGGGGGGACTACGAGCAGTACTTC. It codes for CASSSRGDYEQYF.